This record covers a single TCR beta chain. The CDR3 runs to 24 residues. V gave up 4 bases and J gave up 2 bases, with 39 bases separating them. This record comes from a study of cytomegalovirus exposure and HLA in healthy donors. Study overall: From HLA-typed donors, an early data release held 70 million to 95 million unique TCRs.

In the PCR, 60 Vbeta and 13 Jbeta primers were used. TCRdb's copy holds only in-frame clones and misses some; the assay was immunoSEQ multiplex PCR. The sample has over 150,000 clones, 71% seen once. Sequencing input: PBMCs. This clonotype originated in a woman aged 30 to 39 in good health and CMV-seronegative. The V gene is TRBV23-1, the J gene TRBJ1-3; tentative D call: TRBD1 (5 bases). TRBV23-1 is treated as an ORF (open reading frame) with a function not yet certain. Here the CDR3 reads CASSLVWAARQWTISGSTGNTIYF. The CDR3 DNA reads TGCGCCAGCAGTCTAGTTTGGGCAGCCAGACAGTGGACAATCTCTGGAAGTACTGGAAACACCATATATTTT.